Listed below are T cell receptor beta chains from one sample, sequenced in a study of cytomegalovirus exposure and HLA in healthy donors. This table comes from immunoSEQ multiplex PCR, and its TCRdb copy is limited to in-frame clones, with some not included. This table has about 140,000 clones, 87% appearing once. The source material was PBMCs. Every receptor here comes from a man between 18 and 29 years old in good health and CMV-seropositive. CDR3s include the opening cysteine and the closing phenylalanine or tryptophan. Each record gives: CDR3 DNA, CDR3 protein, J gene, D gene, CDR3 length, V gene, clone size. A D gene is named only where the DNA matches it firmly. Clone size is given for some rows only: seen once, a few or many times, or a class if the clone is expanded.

TGTGCCAGCAGCTTAGGTGACATAAATTCACCCCTCCACTTT CASSLGDINSPLHF TRBJ1-6 NA 14 TRBV7-9 few
TGTGCCAGCAGTATTGCCCGGAAGGACACCTATAATTCACCCCTCCACTTT CASSIARKDTYNSPLHF TRBJ1-6 NA 17 TRBV2 NA
TGTGCCATCTCTAGCGGGAGGGAGCCTTCCTACGAGCAGTACTTC CAISSGREPSYEQYF TRBJ2-7 TRBD2 15 TRBV15 NA
TGTGCCAGCAGCATACAGGGTAGCAATCAGCCCCAGCATTTT CASSIQGSNQPQHF TRBJ1-5 NA 14 TRBV21-1 NA
TGCGCCAGCAGCCCAGACCCGCGGGGCACTGAAGCTTTCTTT CASSPDPRGTEAFF TRBJ1-1 NA 14 TRBV4-1 NA
TGTGCCAGCAGTTACTCTTCTGTGAGCTCCTACAATGAGCAGTTCTTC CASSYSSVSSYNEQFF TRBJ2-1 NA 16 TRBV6-5 NA
TGTGCCAGCAGCCCAGGTTCGGGACAGGGGATTTTCCAGCCCCAGCATTTT CASSPGSGQGIFQPQHF TRBJ1-5 TRBD1 17 TRBV5-5 NA
TGTGCCAGTAGTGCCATCCTAGCGGGAGAGGGCAATGAGCAGTTCTTC CASSAILAGEGNEQFF TRBJ2-1 TRBD2 16 TRBV19 NA
TGTGCCAGCAGTTTGGACGGAAGGGGTCTGTATGATTTCTTT CASSLDGRGLYDFF TRBJ1-1 NA 14 TRBV6-6 NA
TGTGCCAGCAGTTATTCGATGGACAGGGTTTATGGCTACACCTTC CASSYSMDRVYGYTF TRBJ1-2 TRBD1 15 TRBV6-5 NA
TGTGCCACCAGCAGAGTAGGGACAGGAGACGAGCAGTACTTC CATSRVGTGDEQYF TRBJ2-7 TRBD1 14 TRBV15 NA
TGTGCCTGGAGTGTAGAAGGGACAGCGTGGTTCTTC CAWSVEGTAWFF TRBJ2-1 TRBD1 12 TRBV30 NA
TGCAGTGCTATAGGCGACAACGAGCAGTACTTC CSAIGDNEQYF TRBJ2-7 NA 11 TRBV20-1 NA
TGTGCCAGCAGCCTGACAGGGGTTTTTGGGAATCAGCCCCAGCATTTT CASSLTGVFGNQPQHF TRBJ1-5 TRBD1 16 TRBV5-5 NA
TGTGCCAGTAGGAGAGGAATTAATCCTACCCTAAACACCATATATTTT CASRRGINPTLNTIYF TRBJ1-3 NA 16 TRBV19 once
TGCGCCAGCAGCCAAGATTCTTTCGGCTACACCTTC CASSQDSFGYTF TRBJ1-2 NA 12 TRBV4-1 NA
TGTGCCAGCAGTGCCCAGACTAACTATGGCTACACCTTC CASSAQTNYGYTF TRBJ1-2 NA 13 TRBV6-1 NA
TGTGCCAGCAGATTAAGGCGACAGGGGATGGACACTGAAGCTTTCTTT CASRLRRQGMDTEAFF TRBJ1-1 TRBD1 16 TRBV2 once
TGTGCCAGTATCCAGGCGGGACAGGGGGCCTATGAGCAGTTCTTC CASIQAGQGAYEQFF TRBJ2-1 TRBD1 15 TRBV19 NA
TGTGCCACCAGCAGCTTTCCGGACAGTAATGAAAAACTGTTTTTT CATSSFPDSNEKLFF TRBJ1-4 NA 15 TRBV15 NA
TGTGCTTCCCACAGGGAGGGGAAATCCGGGGAGCTGTTTTTT CASHREGKSGELFF TRBJ2-2 NA 14 TRBV28 NA
TGTGCCAGCAGCCAAGATGGAGGGGGGGGAGGGGAGACCCAGTACTTC CASSQDGGGGGETQYF TRBJ2-5 NA 16 TRBV4-2 NA
TGTGCCAGCAGCTGGACAGGGGGGAGTGAAAAACTGTTTTTT CASSWTGGSEKLFF TRBJ1-4 TRBD1 14 TRBV6-6 NA
TGTGCCAGCAGCATCACCGAGGGGGCGCGGAATGAGCAGTTCTTC CASSITEGARNEQFF TRBJ2-1 TRBD1 15 TRBV11-3 NA
TGTGCCTGGAGCGCTACTAGCGGGAGGGTAGAGCAGTTCTTC CAWSATSGRVEQFF TRBJ2-1 TRBD2 14 TRBV30 once
TGTGCCGCCAAAGGGACTAGCGGATACAATGAGCAGTTCTTC CAAKGTSGYNEQFF TRBJ2-1 TRBD2 14 TRBV19 NA
TGTGCCAGCAGTTTAGGGACAGGGGATCTAACTGAAGCTTTCTTT CASSLGTGDLTEAFF TRBJ1-1 TRBD1 15 TRBV28 once
TGTGCCAGCAGCTCCGGGGAGACCCAGTACTTC CASSSGETQYF TRBJ2-5 NA 11 TRBV7-9 NA
TGTGCCAGCAGCTCGGGATCTTCTAGAGACGAGCAGTACTTC CASSSGSSRDEQYF TRBJ2-7 NA 14 TRBV5-4 NA
TGTGCCAGCAGCGGTACCTATAATTCACCCCTCCACTTT CASSGTYNSPLHF TRBJ1-6 NA 13 TRBV27 NA
TGTGCCAGCAGTGAAGAGGCAGGGGGCAATCAGCCCCAGCATTTT CASSEEAGGNQPQHF TRBJ1-5 NA 15 TRBV6-1 once
TGTGCCAGCAGCTTACCCCGGAAAAGGGGTGGAAAGCCTGAAGCTTTCTTT CASSLPRKRGGKPEAFF TRBJ1-1 NA 17 TRBV7-8 NA
TGCGCCAGCAGCTCAGGTCGGGGGACAGGGAGCGACGAGCAGTACTTC CASSSGRGTGSDEQYF TRBJ2-7 TRBD1 16 TRBV5-1 NA
TGTGCCAGCTTCAAGCAATCCGGGGAGACCCAGTACTTC CASFKQSGETQYF TRBJ2-5 NA 13 TRBV6-5 NA
TGTGCCAGCTCACCAGGGACAGCAGAAAACACCATATATTTT CASSPGTAENTIYF TRBJ1-3 TRBD1 14 TRBV18 NA
TGTGCCAGCAGCATGGGGACAGGGCGGGGATCACCCCTCCACTTT CASSMGTGRGSPLHF TRBJ1-6 TRBD1 15 TRBV9 NA
TGTGCCAGCAGGTTAGACAGGGGGGACAATGAGCAGTTCTTC CASRLDRGDNEQFF TRBJ2-1 TRBD1 14 TRBV2 NA
TGTGCCAGCAGCCGGGACAGCCCCTACGAGCAGTACTTC CASSRDSPYEQYF TRBJ2-7 TRBD1 13 TRBV6-5 NA
TGTGCCTGGAGTGTACGACGACAGCCCCCGGAGGGCTACACCTTC CAWSVRRQPPEGYTF TRBJ1-2 NA 15 TRBV30 once
TGTGCCAGCAGCCAGAGGGCCTACGAGCAGTACTTC CASSQRAYEQYF TRBJ2-7 NA 12 TRBV7-2 NA
TGTGCCAGCAGCTTATCCCTGCCCGGGGTGAACACTGAAGCTTTCTTT CASSLSLPGVNTEAFF TRBJ1-1 NA 16 TRBV11-3 NA
TGTGCCAGCAGCTTCTACGTGGGAAACACCATATATTTT CASSFYVGNTIYF TRBJ1-3 NA 13 TRBV5-5 few
TGTGCCAGCAGTGTTCGGGACGAGCTAGCGGCTTTCTTT CASSVRDELAAFF TRBJ1-1 NA 13 TRBV6-1 NA
TGTGCCAGCAAATTAACTGTGAACACTGAAGCTTTCTTT CASKLTVNTEAFF TRBJ1-1 NA 13 TRBV25-1 NA
TGTGCCAGCAGCCTCGGGACAGCTTACGAGCAGTACTTC CASSLGTAYEQYF TRBJ2-7 TRBD1 13 TRBV13 NA
TGTGCCACCAGCAGGGACCGGGAATTCTATGGCTACACCTTC CATSRDREFYGYTF TRBJ1-2 NA 14 TRBV15 once